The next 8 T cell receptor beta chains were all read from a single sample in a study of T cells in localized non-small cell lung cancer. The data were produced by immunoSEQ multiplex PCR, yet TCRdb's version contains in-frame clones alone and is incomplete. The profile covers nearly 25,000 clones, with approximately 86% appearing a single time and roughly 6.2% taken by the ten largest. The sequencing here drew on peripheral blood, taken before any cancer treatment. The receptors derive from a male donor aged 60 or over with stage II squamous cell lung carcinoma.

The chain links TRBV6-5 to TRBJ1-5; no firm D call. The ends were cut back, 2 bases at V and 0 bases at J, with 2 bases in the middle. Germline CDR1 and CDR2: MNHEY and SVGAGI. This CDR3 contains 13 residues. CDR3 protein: CASSYSSNQPQHF. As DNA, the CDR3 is TGTGCCAGCAGTTACAGTAGCAATCAGCCCCAGCATTTT.

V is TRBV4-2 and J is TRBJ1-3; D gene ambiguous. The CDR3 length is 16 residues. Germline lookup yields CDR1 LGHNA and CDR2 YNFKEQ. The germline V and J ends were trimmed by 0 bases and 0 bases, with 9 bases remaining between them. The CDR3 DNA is TGTGCCAGCAGCCAAGAATCGGGGAACTCTGGAAACACCATATATTTT. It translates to CASSQESGNSGNTIYF.

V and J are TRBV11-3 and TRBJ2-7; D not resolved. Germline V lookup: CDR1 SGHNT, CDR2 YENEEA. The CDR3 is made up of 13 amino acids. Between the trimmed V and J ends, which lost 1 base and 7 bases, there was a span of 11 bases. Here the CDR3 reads CASSLVFQQEQYF. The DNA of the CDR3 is TGTGCCAGCAGCTTAGTATTCCAGCAAGAGCAGTACTTC.

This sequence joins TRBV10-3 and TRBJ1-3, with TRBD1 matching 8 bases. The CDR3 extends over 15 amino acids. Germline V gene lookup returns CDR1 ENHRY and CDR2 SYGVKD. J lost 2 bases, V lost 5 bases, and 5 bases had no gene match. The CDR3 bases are TGTGCCATCAGTCCAGGGGGCACAACTGGAAACACCATATATTTT. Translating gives CAISPGGTTGNTIYF.

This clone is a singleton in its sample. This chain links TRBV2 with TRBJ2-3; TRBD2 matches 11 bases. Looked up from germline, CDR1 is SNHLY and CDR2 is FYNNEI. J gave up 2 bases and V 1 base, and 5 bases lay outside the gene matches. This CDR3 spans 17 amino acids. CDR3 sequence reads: CASSEGTSGPDTDTQYF. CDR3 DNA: TGTGCCAGCAGTGAAGGGACTAGCGGGCCTGACACAGATACGCAGTATTTT.

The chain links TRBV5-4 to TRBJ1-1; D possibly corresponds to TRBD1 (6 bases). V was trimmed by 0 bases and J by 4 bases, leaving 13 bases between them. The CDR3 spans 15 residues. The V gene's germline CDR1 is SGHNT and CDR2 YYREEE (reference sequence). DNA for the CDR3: TGTGCCAGCAGCTTGGCCTTGGGGGCGGGCACTGAAGCTTTCTTT. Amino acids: CASSLALGAGTEAFF.

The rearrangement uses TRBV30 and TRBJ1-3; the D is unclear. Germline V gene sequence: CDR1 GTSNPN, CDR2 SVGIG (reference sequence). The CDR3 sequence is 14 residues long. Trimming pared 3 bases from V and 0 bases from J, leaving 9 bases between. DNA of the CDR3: TGTGCCTGGAGCACATCCATCTCTGGAAACACCATATATTTT. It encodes CAWSTSISGNTIYF.

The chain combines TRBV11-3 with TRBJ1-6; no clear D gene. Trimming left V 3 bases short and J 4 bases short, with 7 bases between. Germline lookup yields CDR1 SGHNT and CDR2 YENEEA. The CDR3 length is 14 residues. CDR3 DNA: TGTGCCAGCAGCTTGGCCGCATATAATTCACCCCTCCACTTT. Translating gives CASSLAAYNSPLHF.